The 17 T cell receptor beta chains presented below share a single source sample, sequenced in a study of blood T cell repertoires in COVID-19. Here immunoSEQ multiplex PCR was the method, and the copy in TCRdb shows in-frame clones only, minus some. Of roughly 410,000 clones in the sample, more than 70% were seen once. Sequencing was done on a sample of peripheral blood. Source of these receptors: a man aged 40-50 years with acute or convalescent COVID-19.

V is TRBV9 and J is TRBJ2-2; no reliable D call. This CDR3 is 14 amino acids long. Looked up from germline, CDR1 is SGDLS and CDR2 is YYNGEE. V was shortened by 3 bases and J by 3 bases, with 9 bases between the two germline ends. The CDR3, as DNA: TGTGCCAGCAGCGGTAACAGATACACCGGGGAGCTGTTTTTT. The encoded protein is CASSGNRYTGELFF. The variable domain in full, with the rest retrieved from reference TRBV9 and TRBJ2-2, is DSGVTQTPKHLITATGQRVTLRCSPRSGDLSVYWYQQSLDQGLQFLIQYYNGEERAKGNILERFSAQQFPDLHSELNLSSLELGDSALYFCASSGNRYTGELFFGEGSRLTVL.

For the CDR3, the DNA is TGTGCCAGCAGAAGACAGTTTAACACTGAAGCTTTCTTT. This sequence encodes CASRRQFNTEAFF. The rearrangement uses TRBV2 and TRBJ1-1, with a weak D call TRBD1 (5 bases). Germline V lookup: CDR1 SNHLY, CDR2 FYNNEI. This CDR3 has 13 amino acids. Trimming stripped 6 bases from V and 2 bases from J, with 10 bases between.

This clone has only one observation. The rearrangement links TRBV5-4 to TRBJ1-1; D ambiguous. Germline V CDR1 and CDR2: SGHNT, YYREEE (reference sequence). The V gene lost 3 bases and the J gene lost 0 bases, with 3 bases spanning the gap. CDR3 length: 12 amino acids. The CDR3 loop reads CASSSMNTEAFF. In DNA form, the CDR3 reads TGTGCCAGCAGCTCCATGAACACTGAAGCTTTCTTT.

V is TRBV6-5 and J is TRBJ2-7; TRBD2 might be the D (5 bases). This CDR3 has 13 amino acids. V was clipped by 6 bases and J by 6 bases, with 15 bases between them. Germline V gene data show CDR1 as MNHEY and CDR2 as SVGAGI. CDR3 in amino acids: CASRPEDRIEQYF. The CDR3 DNA follows: TGTGCCAGCAGGCCGGAGGACCGTATCGAGCAGTACTTC.

The CDR3 loop is CASSEFGSNQPQHF. The DNA of the CDR3 is TGTGCCAGCAGTGAGTTCGGTAGCAATCAGCCCCAGCATTTT. This sequence joins TRBV25-1 and TRBJ1-5; no reliable D call. CDR1 and CDR2 from the germline V gene are MGHDK and SYGVNS. Trimming left V 3 bases short and J 0 bases short, with 6 bases between. This CDR3 is built from 14 residues.

A note on this clone: The identical CDR3 is also encoded by other nucleotide sequences in the sample. For the CDR3, the DNA is TGTGCCAGCAGTTTAACAGCGAACACTGAAGCTTTCTTT. This encodes CASSLTANTEAFF. The chain links TRBV12-3 or TRBV12-4 to TRBJ1-1; D is unresolved. The CDR3 extends over 13 amino acids. V gave up 2 bases and J gave up 1 base, with 5 bases separating them.

This chain uses TRBV7-9 with TRBJ2-3, with 7 bases identical to TRBD1. This CDR3 has 15 amino acids. The V and J ends lost 4 bases and 4 bases, in that order; junction bases with no gene match: 8. The germline gives CDR1 SEHNR, CDR2 FQNEAQ (reference sequence). The CDR3 region has the DNA TGTGCCAGCAGCTCGGGACAGATAAGCGCAGATACGCAGTATTTT. It yields the protein CASSSGQISADTQYF.

This chain links TRBV24-1 with TRBJ2-3; 9 nucleotides align to TRBD2. CDR3 length: 16 amino acids. V gave up 5 bases and J gave up 3 bases; unmatched junction bases: 8. Germline CDR1 reads KGHDR; CDR2 reads SFDVKD. The CDR3 coding sequence is TGTGCCACCAGTGTCGGCGGGAGGGCTGGAACAGATACGCAGTATTTT. This sequence encodes CATSVGGRAGTDTQYF.

Of note for this clone: Other DNA sequences in the sample encode the same CDR3. This chain's CDR3 is CASSIGAGGYEQYF. The CDR3 DNA follows: TGTGCCAGTAGTATTGGGGCAGGGGGCTACGAGCAGTACTTC. V and J are TRBV19 and TRBJ2-7, with 7 positions matching TRBD1. The CDR3 spans 14 residues. V trimming: 3 bases; J trimming: 3 bases; junction bases outside the gene matches: 5. The germline CDR1 and CDR2 sequences are LNHDA and SQIVND (reference sequence).

This chain links TRBV7-2 with TRBJ1-2; 11 positions agree with TRBD1. V shed 4 bases, J shed 3 bases, and the junction held 10 bases outside the gene matches. Germline CDR1 and CDR2: SGHTA and FQGNSA. The length of the CDR3 is 17 residues. The CDR3 DNA reads TGTGCCAGCAGCTCCGAAAAGGGACAGGGGGTTCACTATGGCTACACCTTC. Amino acid sequence: CASSSEKGQGVHYGYTF.

This chain links TRBV4-1 with TRBJ2-5, with TRBD1 matching over 8 bases. Germline V gives CDR1 MGHRA, CDR2 YSYEKL. V trimming: 5 bases; J trimming: 3 bases; junction bases outside the gene matches: 2. CDR3 length equals 13 residues. Written as DNA, the CDR3 is TGCGCCAGCAGCACGGACAGGGAAGAGACCCAGTACTTC. Its protein is CASSTDREETQYF.

The chain carries TRBV30 and TRBJ2-3; 8 nucleotides line up with TRBD1. The CDR3 totals 15 residues. V was clipped by 0 bases and J by 1 base; unmatched bases: 3. Germline V CDR1 and CDR2: GTSNPN, SVGIG (reference sequence). Here the CDR3 reads CAWSVSGQGTDTQYF. DNA of the CDR3: TGTGCCTGGAGTGTATCGGGACAGGGCACAGATACGCAGTATTTT.

The chain employs TRBV6-5 and TRBJ1-5, with a weak D call TRBD1 (5 bases). The V and J ends lost 0 bases and 6 bases respectively, with 12 bases between them. The CDR3 totals 15 residues. Germline V gene data show CDR1 as MNHEY and CDR2 as SVGAGI. This chain's CDR3 is CASSYSARGSQPQHF. The CDR3 region has the DNA TGTGCCAGCAGTTACTCGGCCCGGGGGAGTCAGCCCCAGCATTTT.

The chain employs TRBV12-3 or TRBV12-4 and TRBJ2-2; D ambiguous. V was shortened by 8 bases and J by 5 bases, with 6 bases between the two germline ends. This CDR3 is 11 amino acids long. The CDR3: CASLETGELFF. The DNA for the CDR3 is TGTGCCAGCCTAGAAACCGGGGAGCTGTTTTTT.

V is TRBV13 and J is TRBJ2-7; D is perhaps TRBD2 (6 bases). Germline lookup yields CDR1 PRHDT and CDR2 FYEKMQ (reference sequence). The CDR3 contains 16 residues. V shed 5 bases and J shed 5 bases, with 22 bases lying between them. The CDR3 here is CASSRSGTRYDDEQYF. The CDR3 DNA reads as TGTGCCAGCAGCCGCTCGGGGACTCGCTACGACGACGAGCAGTACTTC.

V is TRBV12-3 or TRBV12-4 and J is TRBJ2-7; unclear D gene. The CDR3 is 12 residues long. V was pared by 4 bases and J by 4 bases, with 8 bases between. CDR3 loop: CASSSRVYEQYF. CDR3 DNA sequence: TGTGCCAGCAGTTCTAGAGTATACGAGCAGTACTTC.

Remarks on this clone: Additional DNA sequences in this sample encode the identical CDR3. This chain uses TRBV5-1 with TRBJ2-3, with a tentative D call TRBD2 (6 bases). Germline-derived CDR1 and CDR2 are SGHRS and YFSETQ. Trimming stripped 4 bases from V and 0 bases from J, with 9 bases between. The CDR3 extends over 14 amino acids. The DNA for the CDR3 is TGCGCCAGCAGCCGCGGGACTAGCACAGATACGCAGTATTTT. Protein sequence: CASSRGTSTDTQYF.